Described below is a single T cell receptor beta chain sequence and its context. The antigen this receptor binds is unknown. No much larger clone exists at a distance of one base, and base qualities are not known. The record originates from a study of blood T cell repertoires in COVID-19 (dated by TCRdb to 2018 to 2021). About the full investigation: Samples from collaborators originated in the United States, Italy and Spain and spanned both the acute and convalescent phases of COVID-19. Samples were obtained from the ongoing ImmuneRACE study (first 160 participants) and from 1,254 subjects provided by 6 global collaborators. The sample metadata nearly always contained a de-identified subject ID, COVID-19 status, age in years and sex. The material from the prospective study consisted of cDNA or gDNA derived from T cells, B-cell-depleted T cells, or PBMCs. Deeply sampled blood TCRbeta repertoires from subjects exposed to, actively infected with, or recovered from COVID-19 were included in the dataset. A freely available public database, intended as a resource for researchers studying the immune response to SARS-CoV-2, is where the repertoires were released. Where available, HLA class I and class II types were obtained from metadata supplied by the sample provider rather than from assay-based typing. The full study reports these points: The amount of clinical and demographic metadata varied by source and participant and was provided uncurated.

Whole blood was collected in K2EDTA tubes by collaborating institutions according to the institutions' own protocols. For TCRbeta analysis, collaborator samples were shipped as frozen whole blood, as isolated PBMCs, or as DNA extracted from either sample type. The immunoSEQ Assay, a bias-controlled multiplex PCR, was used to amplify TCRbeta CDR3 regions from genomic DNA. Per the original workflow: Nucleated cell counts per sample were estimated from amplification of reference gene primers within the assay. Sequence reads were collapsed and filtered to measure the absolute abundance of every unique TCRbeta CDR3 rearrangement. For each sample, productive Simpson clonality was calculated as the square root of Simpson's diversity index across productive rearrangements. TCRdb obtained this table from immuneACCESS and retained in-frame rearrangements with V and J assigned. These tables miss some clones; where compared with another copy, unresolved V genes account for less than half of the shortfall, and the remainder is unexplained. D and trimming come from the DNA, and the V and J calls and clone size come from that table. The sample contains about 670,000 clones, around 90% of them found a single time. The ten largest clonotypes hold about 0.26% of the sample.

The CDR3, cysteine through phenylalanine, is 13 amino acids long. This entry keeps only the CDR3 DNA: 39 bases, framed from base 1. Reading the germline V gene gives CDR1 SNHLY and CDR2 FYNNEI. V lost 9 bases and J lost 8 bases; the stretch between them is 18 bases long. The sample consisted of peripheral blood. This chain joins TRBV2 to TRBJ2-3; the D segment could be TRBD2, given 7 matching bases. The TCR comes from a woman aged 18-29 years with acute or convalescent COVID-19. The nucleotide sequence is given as TGTGCCAGATCGGCTACGGGGGGCGGTACGCAGTATTTT. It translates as CARSATGGGTQYF. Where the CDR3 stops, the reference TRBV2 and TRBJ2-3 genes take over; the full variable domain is EPEVTQTPSHQVTQMGQEVILRCVPISNHLYFYWYRQILGQKVEFLVSFYNNEISEKSEIFDDQFSVERPDGSNFTLKIRSTKLEDSAMYFCARSATGGGTQYFGPGTRLTVL.